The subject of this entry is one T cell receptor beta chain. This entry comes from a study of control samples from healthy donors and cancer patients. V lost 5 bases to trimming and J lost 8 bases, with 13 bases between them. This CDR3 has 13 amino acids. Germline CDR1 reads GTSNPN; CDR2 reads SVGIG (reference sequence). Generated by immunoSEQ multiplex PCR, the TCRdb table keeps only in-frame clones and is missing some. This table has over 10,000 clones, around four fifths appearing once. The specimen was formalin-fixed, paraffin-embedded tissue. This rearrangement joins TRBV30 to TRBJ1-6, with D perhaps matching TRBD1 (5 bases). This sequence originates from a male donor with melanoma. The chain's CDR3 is CAWGDLSHSPLHF. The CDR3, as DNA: TGTGCCTGGGGGGACCTCTCGCATTCACCCCTCCACTTT.